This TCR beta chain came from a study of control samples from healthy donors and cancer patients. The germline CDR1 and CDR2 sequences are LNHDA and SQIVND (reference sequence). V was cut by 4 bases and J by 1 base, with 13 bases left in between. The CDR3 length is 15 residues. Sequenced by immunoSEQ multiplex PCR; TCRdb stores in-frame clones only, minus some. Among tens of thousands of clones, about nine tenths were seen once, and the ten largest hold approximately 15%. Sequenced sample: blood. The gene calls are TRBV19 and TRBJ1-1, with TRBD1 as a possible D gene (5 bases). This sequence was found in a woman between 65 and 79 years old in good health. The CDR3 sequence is CASSNLGQPNTEAFF. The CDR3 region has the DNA TGTGCCAGTAGTAACCTTGGACAACCGAACACTGAAGCTTTCTTT.